This T cell receptor beta chain was found in a study of T-cell memory formation after mild COVID-19. Findings of the study overall: Most CD4+ clones that shrank were in CM and EM, while CD8+ ones turned up in EMRA. Day 15 to 85 contractors were CD4/CD8 balanced; later expanders leaned CD4+.

With respect to this clonotype: Its specificity is not known.

Germline V gives CDR1 SEHNR, CDR2 FQNEAQ (reference sequence). Trimming took 2 bases from V and 5 from J, leaving 12 bases between them. This CDR3 spans 14 amino acids. cDNA libraries for TCR alpha and TCR beta, carrying sample barcodes and UMIs, came from 5'RACE with constant-segment primers. Each CDR3 protein is one row after TCRdb ran MiXCR on the 5' RACE reads. The sample consists of about 250,000 distinct CDR3 sequences, just over 15% of them appearing once. The gene calls are TRBV7-9 and TRBJ1-1; D is ambiguous. The receptor's source is an adult woman who had mild COVID-19 (a few samples of this study predate the infection). Cell type and time point are not known. Sequencing used PBMCs or a T cell subset sorted from them (not recorded which). Here the CDR3 reads CASSLKSLRTEAFF. Here the CDR3 DNA reads TGTGCCAGCAGCTTAAAGTCCCTGAGAACTGAAGCTTTCTTT.